Following are 21 T cell receptor beta chains from one sample sequenced in a study of CD8 T cells in Susac syndrome. When the RNA was reverse transcribed, random hexamers were used with an input of about 0.5 to 1 ug. TCRdb independently ran MiXCR on the immunoSEQ multiplex PCR reads; one entry per CDR3 protein. Of about 300,000 distinct CDR3 sequences listed, about 85% were seen once; the top ten hold over 0.09%. Sequenced material: CD8+ T cells from PBMCs. All receptors derive from a human donor with multiple sclerosis.

This chain links TRBV7-8 with TRBJ2-2; tentatively, D is TRBD2 (6 bases). The CDR3 sequence is 16 residues long. Germline V gene sequence: CDR1 SGHVS, CDR2 FQNEAQ. V lost 1 base to trimming and J lost 1 base, with 10 bases between them. CDR3 amino acids: CASSLVLGGNTGELFF. The CDR3 DNA reads as TGTGCCAGCAGCTTAGTTCTGGGGGGGAACACCGGGGAGCTGTTTTTT.

This chain joins TRBV20-1 and TRBJ2-1; D is unresolved. Deletions cut 3 bases from V and 5 bases from J, with 20 bases between. Germline CDR1 is DFQATT and CDR2 is SNEGSKA (reference sequence). This CDR3 comprises 16 residues. The CDR3 bases are TGCAGTGCTAGTTTCCTGAACCACGGTGGGCACAATGAGCAGTTCTTC. Protein: CSASFLNHGGHNEQFF.

This chain connects TRBV7-9 to TRBJ2-1; D is possibly TRBD1 or TRBD2 (6 bases each). Per germline, CDR1 SEHNR and CDR2 FQNEAQ (reference sequence). V gave up 5 bases and J gave up 0 bases, with 17 bases separating them. There are 17 residues in the CDR3. This chain's CDR3 is CASSLAGGASSYNEQFF. In DNA form, the CDR3 reads TGTGCCAGCAGCCTTGCCGGGGGCGCTAGCTCCTACAATGAGCAGTTCTTC.

The CDR3: CASSDQTDPAGQETQYF. The CDR3 DNA is TGTGCCAGCAGTGACCAGACTGACCCAGCGGGCCAAGAGACCCAGTACTTC. The V call is TRBV6-1, the J call TRBJ2-5, with D perhaps matching TRBD2 (6 bases). Per germline, CDR1 MNHNS and CDR2 SASEGT. Trimming removed 3 bases from V and 1 base from J, with 18 bases in between. The CDR3 has 17 residues.

This clonotype was detected a few times. The chain combines TRBV7-2 with TRBJ2-1; D ambiguous. Per germline, CDR1 SGHTA and CDR2 FQGNSA. V was pared by 5 bases and J by 5 bases, with 7 bases between. This CDR3 has 12 residues. CDR3 residues: CASSATDNEQFF. The CDR3 coding sequence is TGTGCCAGCAGCGCGACTGACAATGAGCAGTTCTTC. Filled out from reference TRBV7-2 and TRBJ2-1, the complete variable domain reads GAGVSQSPSNKVTEKGKDVELRCDPISGHTALYWYRQSLGQGLEFLIYFQGNSAPDKSGLPSDRFSAERTGGSVSTLTIQRTQQEDSAVYLCASSATDNEQFFGPGTRLTVL.

The chain links TRBV7-9 to TRBJ2-5, with D perhaps assigned TRBD1 or TRBD2 (5 bases each). Looked up from germline, CDR1 is SEHNR and CDR2 is FQNEAQ (reference sequence). This CDR3 contains 13 residues. The V end was cut by 1 base, the J end by 4 bases, with 7 bases between. The CDR3 DNA reads as TGTGCCAGCAGCTTAGGAGGGGTAGAGACCCAGTACTTC. Translation gives CASSLGGVETQYF.

The chain combines TRBV28 with TRBJ2-7, with 9 bases identical to TRBD1. The CDR3 is 15 residues long. CDR1 is MDHEN, CDR2 SYDVKM, per germline. With 5 bases clipped from V and 4 bases from J, the junction kept 9 bases outside the gene matches. The chain's CDR3 is CASSLIRDRAYEQYF. The DNA of the CDR3 is TGTGCCAGCAGTCTCATCCGGGACAGGGCGTACGAGCAGTACTTC.

The V call is TRBV3-1, the J call TRBJ2-1; D unresolved. The germline V and J ends were trimmed by 4 bases and 5 bases, with 15 bases remaining between them. Germline-derived CDR1 and CDR2 are LGHDT and YNNKEL (reference sequence). CDR3 length equals 15 residues. Written as DNA, the CDR3 is TGTGCCAGCAGCCGGCTAGTTTCCGCTGACAATGAGCAGTTCTTC. It encodes CASSRLVSADNEQFF.

This chain links TRBV5-6 with TRBJ2-7; tentative D call: TRBD2 (7 bases). CDR3 size: 15 residues. Germline CDR1 SGHDT, CDR2 YYEEEE. V lost 3 bases and J 5 bases, leaving 18 bases between the germline ends. Written as DNA, the CDR3 is TGTGCCAGCAGCTCCTGGGGGGGCCTCGCCGACGAGCAGTACTTC. It yields the protein CASSSWGGLADEQYF. The whole variable domain, filled in from reference TRBV5-6 and TRBJ2-7, reads DAGVTQSPTHLIKTRGQQVTLRCSPKSGHDTVSWYQQALGQGPQFIFQYYEEEERQRGNFPDRFSGHQFPNYSSELNVNALLLGDSALYLCASSSWGGLADEQYFGPGTRLTVT.

The chain has TRBV28 and TRBJ2-5; 7 bases map to TRBD1. The CDR3 is 14 residues long. Germline CDR1 reads MDHEN; CDR2 reads SYDVKM. With 6 bases clipped from V and 5 bases from J, the junction kept 9 bases outside the gene matches. The CDR3 nucleotides are TGTGCCAGCAGCCCGGGACAGTTATTCGAGACCCAGTACTTC. Protein: CASSPGQLFETQYF.

The CDR3 here is CASSTDVISYEQYF. The CDR3 DNA sequence: TGTGCCAGCAGCACGGACGTAATCTCCTACGAGCAGTACTTC. The chain uses TRBV5-4 and TRBJ2-7; D is undetermined. V was pared by 4 bases and J by 0 bases, with 11 bases between. CDR1 is SGHNT, CDR2 YYREEE, per germline (reference sequence). The CDR3 spans 14 residues.

This chain links TRBV25-1 with TRBJ1-5; 11 nucleotides agree with TRBD1. CDR3 length: 17 amino acids. Per the germline V gene, CDR1 is MGHDK and CDR2 is SYGVNS. V gave up 5 bases and J gave up 6 bases; unmatched junction bases: 12. CDR3 region: CASSTKWTGGLGQPQHF. CDR3 bases: TGTGCCAGCAGTACCAAATGGACAGGGGGCCTGGGTCAGCCCCAGCATTTT.

A remark on this clonotype: The conserved phenylalanine or tryptophan is not found at the CDR3 terminus, so this likely reflects a read error. This sequence joins TRBV18 and TRBJ2-7; D might be TRBD2 (6 bases). The CDR3 has 16 residues. Germline loops: CDR1 KGHSH, CDR2 LQKENI. The V and J ends lost 2 bases and 2 bases respectively, with 16 bases between them. CDR3 loop: CASSPWDSKTPYEQYS. Here the CDR3 DNA reads TGTGCCAGCTCACCATGGGACTCAAAGACTCCCTACGAGCAGTACTCC.

The rearrangement links TRBV25-1 to TRBJ1-2; 9 bases line up with TRBD1. V dropped 3 bases and J dropped 8; count of bases not matched to a gene: 7. Germline V lookup: CDR1 MGHDK, CDR2 SYGVNS. The CDR3 spans 14 residues. CDR3 DNA: TGTGCCAGCAGTGACTTGGACAGGGGTGAAGGCTACACCTTC. Its translation is CASSDLDRGEGYTF.

The DNA for the CDR3 is TGTGCCAGCCAGCTAAGACCCTCATACGCGGGAGTAGAGCAGTTCTTC. As protein: CASQLRPSYAGVEQFF. The rearrangement links TRBV28 to TRBJ2-1, with 7 bases lining up with TRBD2. Per the germline V gene, CDR1 is MDHEN and CDR2 is SYDVKM. CDR3 length equals 16 residues. V gave up 8 bases and J gave up 10 bases; unmatched junction bases: 20.

This sequence joins TRBV9 and TRBJ2-5; D uncertain. There are 15 residues in the CDR3. Germline CDR1 is SGDLS and CDR2 is YYNGEE. V was cut by 0 bases and J by 5 bases, with 14 bases left in between. CDR3 amino acids: CASSVVANSRETQYF. The CDR3 bases are TGTGCCAGCAGCGTAGTAGCCAACTCCCGGGAGACCCAGTACTTC. Together with reference TRBV9 and TRBJ2-5, the CDR3 gives the full variable domain: DSGVTQTPKHLITATGQRVTLRCSPRSGDLSVYWYQQSLDQGLQFLIQYYNGEERAKGNILERFSAQQFPDLHSELNLSSLELGDSALYFCASSVVANSRETQYFGPGTRLLVL.

The chain employs TRBV5-1 and TRBJ2-7; 8 bases align to TRBD1. Per germline, CDR1 SGHRS and CDR2 YFSETQ. The V segment lost 0 bases and the J segment 5 bases; nucleotides outside the gene matches: 4. The CDR3 has 14 residues. CDR3 amino acids: CASSLGQGNDEQYF. The CDR3 bases are TGCGCCAGCAGCTTGGGACAGGGGAACGACGAGCAGTACTTC.

The genes are TRBV7-9 and TRBJ1-5, with no clear D. The germline V gene encodes CDR1 SEHNR and CDR2 FQNEAQ (reference sequence). The CDR3 runs to 12 residues. Trimming removed 2 bases at V and 7 bases at J, with 6 bases between. The CDR3 DNA reads as TGTGCCAGCAGCTTATTGGAGCAGCCCCAGCATTTT. Its translation is CASSLLEQPQHF.

The gene calls are TRBV9 and TRBJ2-1; TRBD2 matches 9 bases. The length of the CDR3 is 15 residues. V dropped 0 bases and J dropped 9; count of bases not matched to a gene: 7. Germline V gene lookup returns CDR1 SGDLS and CDR2 YYNGEE. The CDR3 sequence: CASSVGGREGGEQFF. The CDR3 coding sequence is TGTGCCAGCAGCGTAGGTGGGCGGGAGGGGGGTGAGCAGTTCTTC.

This clonotype was detected a few times. The rearrangement links TRBV23-1 to TRBJ2-7, with TRBD1 matching over 7 bases. TRBV23-1 qualifies as an ORF whose function is uncertain. V shed 3 bases, J shed 0 bases, and the junction held 8 bases outside the gene matches. The CDR3 sequence is 16 residues long. The CDR3: CASSHKTGKPSYEQYF. DNA for the CDR3: TGCGCCAGCAGTCACAAGACAGGGAAGCCCTCCTACGAGCAGTACTTC.

V is TRBV9 and J is TRBJ2-1; 12 nucleotides line up with TRBD2. CDR1 is SGDLS and CDR2 is YYNGEE in the germline V gene. V lost 0 bases to trimming and J lost 4 bases; unmatched junction nucleotides: 11. This CDR3 has 19 amino acids. The CDR3 coding sequence is TGTGCCAGCAGCGTAGCCGCGACTAGCGGGAGCAGAAATTACAATGAGCAGTTCTTC. It translates to CASSVAATSGSRNYNEQFF.